This is a list of T cell receptor beta chains from one sample in a study of blood T cell repertoires in COVID-19. Sequencing used immunoSEQ multiplex PCR; TCRdb keeps in-frame clones, though not all of them. Among 150,000 to 180,000 clones listed, 85% to 90% were seen once. Sequenced material: peripheral blood. Receptors originate from a woman aged 40 to 50 with acute or convalescent COVID-19. Each CDR3 is given without its conserved first and last residue. Clone size is not always given. Where it is, it says once, few, many or a class for expanded clones.

J,V,size,CDR3
TRBJ1-4,TRBV27,-,ASGPGGGGEKLF
TRBJ2-3,TRBV5-6,once,ASSLKRRGPSTDTQY
TRBJ2-7,TRBV6-5,once,ASSYRLAGIYEQY
TRBJ2-7,TRBV29-1,-,SVELADTYEQY
TRBJ1-5,TRBV5-1,-,ASSLTGRDQPQH
TRBJ1-2,TRBV11-3,-,ASSYKGQGPRHYGYT
TRBJ2-2,TRBV7-9,-,ASSLEVGLAGTGELF
TRBJ2-1,TRBV29-1,-,SVEKREGNEQF
TRBJ2-1,TRBV28,-,ASEPFGVPVTASEQF
TRBJ1-1,TRBV15,-,ATSRTVNTEAF
TRBJ1-1,TRBV18,-,ASSPRLNGENTEAF
TRBJ1-5,TRBV29-1,-,SVQSGTGRMPQH
TRBJ2-6,TRBV5-1,-,ASSPDVFGDFLSGANVLT
TRBJ1-4,TRBV2,once,ASSDGGRTNEKLF
TRBJ2-4,TRBV5-1,-,ASSFTGRWDIQY
TRBJ2-3,TRBV11-2,once,ASRSAGGRPSTDTQY
TRBJ2-2,TRBV5-5,-,ASSLYPAEAGVANTGELF
TRBJ1-3,TRBV6-5,-,ASSYSMTGSGNTIY
TRBJ2-2,TRBV7-9,-,ASSYSAGGNTGELF